These 20 T cell receptor beta chains share one sample of origin, sequenced in a study of T-cell memory formation after mild COVID-19. TCRdb re-derived calls from the 5' RACE reads in MiXCR, one entry per CDR3 protein. The table records 11,000 to 15,000 distinct CDR3 sequences, about 21% of them present only once. Material for sequencing was PBMCs or a T cell subset sorted from them (not recorded which). These receptors originate from an adult woman who had mild COVID-19 (a few samples of this study predate the infection). Cell type and time point are not known.

This clonotype was seen at least ten times. The chain couples TRBV4-1 to TRBJ2-2, with D maybe TRBD1 (6 bases). This CDR3 spans 16 amino acids. V gave up 1 base and J gave up 6 bases, with 15 bases separating them. CDR1 and CDR2 (germline): MGHRA, YSYEKL. CDR3: CASSQGQGKEAGELFF. CDR3 coding DNA: TGCGCCAGCAGCCAAGGGCAGGGGAAGGAGGCCGGGGAGCTGTTTTTT.

This clonotype was counted ten times or more. This chain links TRBV2 with TRBJ2-5; perhaps TRBD1 as D (5 bases). The CDR3 totals 14 residues. Germline assignment: CDR1 SNHLY and CDR2 FYNNEI. Trimming removed 3 bases at V and 1 base at J, with 9 bases between. The CDR3 reads CASSENRPQETQYF. The CDR3 DNA follows: TGTGCCAGCAGTGAGAACAGGCCCCAAGAGACCCAGTACTTC.

This clonotype occurred many times. The chain recombines TRBV10-2 with TRBJ2-1; D might be TRBD2 (5 bases). Germline V gene data show CDR1 as WSHSY and CDR2 as SAAADI. The CDR3 loop spans 14 amino acids. Trimming stripped 7 bases from V and 2 bases from J, with 12 bases between. In DNA, the CDR3 is TGCGCCAGCACCGAGAGCGGCACCTACAATGAGCAGTTCTTC. Translated, it gives CASTESGTYNEQFF.

This clonotype was recorded many times. The V gene is TRBV13, the J gene TRBJ2-3; 8 nucleotides align to TRBD1. V lost 0 bases to trimming and J lost 4 bases; unmatched junction nucleotides: 3. This CDR3 is built from 15 residues. The germline CDR1 and CDR2 sequences are PRHDT and FYEKMQ (reference sequence). CDR3 protein: CASSLGQGGADTQYF. The DNA of the CDR3 is TGTGCCAGCAGCTTAGGACAGGGGGGCGCAGATACGCAGTATTTT.

The table lists this clonotype with many counts. This sequence joins TRBV5-1 and TRBJ2-7; maybe TRBD1 (6 bases). Germline CDR1 and CDR2: SGHRS and YFSETQ. The CDR3 contains 16 residues. The V gene lost 0 bases and the J gene lost 0 bases, with 13 bases spanning the gap. As DNA, the CDR3 is TGCGCCAGCAGCTTGGATAAGACAGGTACCTCCTACGAGCAGTACTTC. Its translation: CASSLDKTGTSYEQYF.

By sample fraction, this clonotype is medium-sized. The chain uses TRBV5-1 and TRBJ2-2; D unresolved. This CDR3 is built from 14 residues. Germline CDR1 is SGHRS and CDR2 is YFSETQ. Deletions cut 0 bases from V and 4 bases from J, with 7 bases between. CDR3 amino acids: CASSLDSTTGELFF. Here the CDR3 DNA reads TGCGCCAGCAGCTTGGACAGTACCACCGGGGAGCTGTTTTTT.

This clonotype came up many times. This chain uses TRBV7-3 with TRBJ2-3; either TRBD1 or TRBD2 may fit D (5 bases each). This CDR3 is 14 amino acids long. With 5 bases removed from V and 8 bases from J, the gap between germline ends came to 17 bases. The V gene's germline CDR1 is SGHTA and CDR2 FQGTGA. The chain's CDR3 is CASSLGDGRGTQYF. The CDR3 coding sequence is TGTGCCAGCAGCCTCGGGGACGGTCGCGGTACGCAGTATTTT.

This clonotype qualifies as medium-sized. This rearrangement joins TRBV12-3 or TRBV12-4 to TRBJ2-3; 13 bases align to TRBD2. The V and J ends lost 3 bases and 9 bases, in that order; junction bases with no gene match: 9. The CDR3 totals 16 residues. CDR3 nucleotide sequence: TGTGCCAGCAGTTTTGACGGGGGGGGACTAGCGGGAACGCAGTATTTT. Translation: CASSFDGGGLAGTQYF.

The chain joins TRBV6-4 to TRBJ2-7; 11 positions agree with TRBD2. Trimming removed 7 bases from V and 3 bases from J; junction bases left unmatched: 5. Germline assignment: CDR1 MRHNA and CDR2 SNTAGT. The CDR3 is 14 amino acids. For the CDR3, the DNA is TGTGCCAGCACTGTACTAGCGGGAGTCTACGAGCAGTACTTC. Residues: CASTVLAGVYEQYF.

There are many counts of this clonotype. The gene calls are TRBV25-1 and TRBJ2-2; TRBD1 agrees at 7 bases. Unmatched junction bases numbered 9, after V lost 6 bases and J lost 2 bases. Germline-derived CDR1 and CDR2 are MGHDK and SYGVNS. CDR3 length equals 16 residues. The DNA for the CDR3 is TGTGCCAGCAGATACGGGACAGTCCATAACACCGGGGAGCTGTTTTTT. Its protein product is CASRYGTVHNTGELFF.

This clonotype showed up many times. The genes are TRBV5-1 and TRBJ2-2; TRBD2 aligns across 9 bases. V lost 4 bases to trimming and J lost 4 bases; unmatched junction nucleotides: 8. This CDR3 is 16 amino acids long. Germline lookup yields CDR1 SGHRS and CDR2 YFSETQ. The CDR3, as DNA: TGCGCCAGCAGCGTTAGCGGGAGAGGGACCACCGGGGAGCTGTTTTTT. This encodes CASSVSGRGTTGELFF.

Concerning this clonotype itself: Compared with germline, one end of the junction differs, possibly owing to a read error. The chain is built from TRBV7-2 and TRBJ2-3; 8 nucleotides line up with TRBD1. CDR1 and CDR2 from the germline V gene are SGHTA and FQGNSA. There are 15 residues in the CDR3. The CDR3 is CASSLGSGGTDTQYF. The CDR3 DNA reads as TGTGCCAGCAGCTTAGGGTCAGGGGGCACTGATACGCAGTATTTT.

This clonotype was detected many times. J is TRBJ2-5 and V is TRBV5-1; D is unclear. CDR1 is SGHRS and CDR2 is YFSETQ in the germline V gene. V was trimmed by 5 bases and J by 5 bases, leaving 10 bases between them. The CDR3 length is 12 residues. In DNA, the CDR3 is TGCGCCAGCAGTCACCCGCCCGAGACCCAGTACTTC. Translation: CASSHPPETQYF.

The sample holds many counts of this clonotype. The rearrangement joins TRBV7-6 to TRBJ1-1; D unclear. Trimming pared 1 base from V and 0 bases from J, leaving 15 bases between. Germline V gene data show CDR1 as SGHVS and CDR2 as FNYEAQ. The CDR3 totals 17 residues. The CDR3 protein is CASSLEKTWNVNTEAFF. DNA of the CDR3: TGTGCCAGCAGCTTAGAAAAGACTTGGAACGTGAACACTGAAGCTTTCTTT.

This clonotype was seen at least ten times. This sequence joins TRBV12-3 or TRBV12-4 and TRBJ2-5; D may be TRBD1 (5 bases). CDR3 length: 15 amino acids. Trimming removed 0 bases at V and 4 bases at J, with 12 bases between. DNA for the CDR3: TGTGCCAGCAGTTTAGCAAGTTTTAGGGGAGAGACCCAGTACTTC. This gives the protein CASSLASFRGETQYF.

J is TRBJ2-3 and V is TRBV27; D unclear. This CDR3 contains 15 residues. V was trimmed by 1 base and J by 2 bases, leaving 10 bases between them. CDR1 and CDR2 from the germline V gene are MNHEY and SMNVEV (reference sequence). The DNA for the CDR3 is TGTGCCAGCAGTTTATTTGATCCTTACACAGATACGCAGTATTTT. Translated: CASSLFDPYTDTQYF.

This clonotype was recorded at least ten times. This chain links TRBV29-1 with TRBJ2-7; D possibly corresponds to TRBD1 (6 bases). Per the germline V gene, CDR1 is SQVTM and CDR2 is ANQGSEA. Trimming shortened V by 5 bases and J by 0 bases, and 14 bases separated the two germline ends. This CDR3 contains 14 residues. CDR3 bases: TGCAGCGTTAAGCGACAGGAGAGCTCCTACGAGCAGTACTTC. Its protein product is CSVKRQESSYEQYF.

This clonotype was counted at least ten times. This chain joins TRBV7-8 and TRBJ2-7; a possible D gene is TRBD1 (6 bases). The CDR3 loop spans 20 amino acids. With 0 bases removed from V and 4 bases from J, the gap between germline ends came to 28 bases. The V gene's germline CDR1 is SGHVS and CDR2 FQNEAQ. The CDR3 protein is CASSLADSLEIIRVGYEQYF. CDR3 nucleotide sequence: TGTGCCAGCAGCTTAGCGGACAGCTTAGAGATTATTCGGGTCGGATACGAGCAGTACTTC.

This clonotype was found many times. The chain has TRBV20-1 and TRBJ2-3, with 9 bases identical to TRBD2. This CDR3 has 19 residues. Germline values: CDR1 DFQATT, CDR2 SNEGSKA (reference sequence). The junction had 15 bases not matched to a gene; V was cut back by 0 bases and J by 2 bases. The chain's CDR3 is CSARDIRFVAGGITDTQYF. CDR3 coding DNA: TGCAGTGCTAGAGATATACGGTTTGTGGCGGGGGGGATCACAGATACGCAGTATTTT.

In its sample, this clonotype was seen many times. The V gene is TRBV24-1, the J gene TRBJ1-1, with D perhaps matching TRBD1 (5 bases). The V and J ends lost 5 bases and 1 base respectively, with 7 bases between them. This CDR3 is built from 13 residues. Germline CDR1 is KGHDR and CDR2 is SFDVKD. The CDR3 here is CATSAGTNTEAFF. CDR3 bases: TGTGCCACCAGTGCCGGGACGAACACTGAAGCTTTCTTT.